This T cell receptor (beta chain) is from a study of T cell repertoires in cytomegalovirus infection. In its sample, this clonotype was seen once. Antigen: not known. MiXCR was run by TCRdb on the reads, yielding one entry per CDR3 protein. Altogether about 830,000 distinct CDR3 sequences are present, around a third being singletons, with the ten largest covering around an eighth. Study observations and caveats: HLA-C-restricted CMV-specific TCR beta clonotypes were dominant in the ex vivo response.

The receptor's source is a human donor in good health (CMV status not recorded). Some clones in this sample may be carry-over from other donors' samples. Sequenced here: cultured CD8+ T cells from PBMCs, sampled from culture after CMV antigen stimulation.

In DNA, the CDR3 is TGTGCCAGCAGCACGGACAGGGTGACTGAAAAACTGTTTTTT. It translates to CASSTDRVTEKLFF. The chain links TRBV28 to TRBJ1-4; TRBD1 agrees at 8 bases. CDR1 is MDHEN, CDR2 SYDVKM, per germline. The CDR3 loop spans 14 amino acids. With 6 bases clipped from V and 7 bases from J, the junction kept 7 bases outside the gene matches.